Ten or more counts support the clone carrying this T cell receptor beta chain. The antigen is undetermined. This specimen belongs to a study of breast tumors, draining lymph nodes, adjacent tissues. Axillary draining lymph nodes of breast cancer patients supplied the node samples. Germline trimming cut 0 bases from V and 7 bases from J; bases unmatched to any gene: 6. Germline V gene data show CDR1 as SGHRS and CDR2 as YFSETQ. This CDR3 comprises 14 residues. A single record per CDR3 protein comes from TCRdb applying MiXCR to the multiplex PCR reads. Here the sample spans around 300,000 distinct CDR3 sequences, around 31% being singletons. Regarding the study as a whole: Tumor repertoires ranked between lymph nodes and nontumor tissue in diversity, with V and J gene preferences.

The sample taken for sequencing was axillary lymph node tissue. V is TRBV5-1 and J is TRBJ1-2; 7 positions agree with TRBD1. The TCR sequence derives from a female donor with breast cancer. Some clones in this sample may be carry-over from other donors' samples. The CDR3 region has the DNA TGCGCCAGCAGCTTGGGACAGGGATTTCGTGGCTACACCTTC. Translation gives CASSLGQGFRGYTF.